This TCR beta chain derives from a study of blood T cell dynamics during melanoma immunotherapy. Generated by immunoSEQ multiplex PCR, the TCRdb table keeps only in-frame clones and is missing some. The sample holds about 13,000 clones; 90% to 95% are singletons and the top ten take 0.18%. Time point described: pre-treatment baseline. Deletions cut 3 bases from V and 16 bases from J, with 23 bases between. This CDR3 comprises 14 residues. Looked up from germline, CDR1 is SGDLS and CDR2 is YYNGEE. The chain joins TRBV9 to TRBJ2-4, with D possibly being TRBD1 (7 bases). The starting material was effector memory CD8+ T cells from blood, obtained from a patient treated with checkpoint blockade. The TCR was taken from a human donor with melanoma. CDR3 region: CASSEEDREDWLYF. The CDR3 nucleotides are TGTGCCAGCAGCGAGGAAGACAGGGAGGATTGGTTATACTTC. Variable domain in full (rest from reference TRBV9 and TRBJ2-4): DSGVTQTPKHLITATGQRVTLRCSPRSGDLSVYWYQQSLDQGLQFLIQYYNGEERAKGNILERFSAQQFPDLHSELNLSSLELGDSALYFCASSEEDREDWLYFGAGTRLSVL.